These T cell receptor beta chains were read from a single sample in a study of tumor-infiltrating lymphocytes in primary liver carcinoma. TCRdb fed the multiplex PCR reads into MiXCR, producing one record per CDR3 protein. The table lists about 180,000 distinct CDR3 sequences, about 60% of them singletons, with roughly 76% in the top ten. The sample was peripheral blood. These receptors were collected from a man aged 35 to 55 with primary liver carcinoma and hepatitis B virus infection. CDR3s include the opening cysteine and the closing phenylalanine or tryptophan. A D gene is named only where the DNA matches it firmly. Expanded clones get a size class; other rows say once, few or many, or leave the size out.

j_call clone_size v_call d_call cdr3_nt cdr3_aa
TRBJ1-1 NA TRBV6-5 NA TGTGCCAGCAGTCACAGGGATCAAGCTTTCTTT CASSHRDQAFF
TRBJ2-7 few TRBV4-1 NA TGCGCCAGCAGCCGGGCAGGACAGCGTTACTACGAGCAGTACTTC CASSRAGQRYYEQYF
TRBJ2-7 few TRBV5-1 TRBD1 TGCGCCAGCAGCCCCGGGACAGGGGGCAACTACGAGCAGTACTTC CASSPGTGGNYEQYF
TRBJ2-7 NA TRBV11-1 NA TGTGCCAGCAGTTTAGAGGCGACTGTGTTCTACGAGCAGTACTTC CASSLEATVFYEQYF
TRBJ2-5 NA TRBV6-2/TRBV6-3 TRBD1 TGTGCCAGCAGTTATGAGGGGGCGAAGACCCAGTACTTC CASSYEGAKTQYF
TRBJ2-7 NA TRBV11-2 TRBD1 TGTACCAGCAGCTCAGGACAGGGACAAATCTACGAGCAGTACTTC CTSSSGQGQIYEQYF
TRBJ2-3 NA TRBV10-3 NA TGTGCCATCAGTGGAGGCGTTAGCACAGATACGCAGTATTTT CAISGGVSTDTQYF
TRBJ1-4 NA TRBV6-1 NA TGTGCCAGCAGTGGTAGGACGGCTATGCAGAGAGAAAAACTGTTTTTT CASSGRTAMQREKLFF
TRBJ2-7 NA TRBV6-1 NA TGTGCCAGCAGTGAACGGGAGCCCTACGAGCAGTACTTC CASSEREPYEQYF
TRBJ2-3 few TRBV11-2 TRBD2 TGTCCCAGCAGCCCGTGGACTAGCGGTGAACACACAGATACGCAGTATTTT CPSSPWTSGEHTDTQYF